These 18 T cell receptor beta chains share one sample of origin, sequenced in a study of blood T cell repertoires in COVID-19. The data were produced by immunoSEQ multiplex PCR, yet TCRdb's version contains in-frame clones alone and is incomplete. This sample has about 37,000 clones, with 75% to 90% found just once. Sequencing used peripheral blood. The receptors originated from a woman aged 70 to 79 with acute or convalescent COVID-19.

This clone was seen more than once but under ten times. J is TRBJ2-7 and V is TRBV20-1; TRBD1 aligns across 7 bases. Trimming removed 3 bases from V and 7 bases from J; junction bases left unmatched: 3. The CDR3 has 11 amino acids. Per germline, CDR1 DFQATT and CDR2 SNEGSKA (reference sequence). The CDR3 loop reads CSARTGTEQYF. CDR3 coding DNA: TGCAGTGCTAGGACAGGGACGGAGCAGTACTTC.

V usage is TRBV2 and J usage is TRBJ2-1, with D hard to call. The CDR3 is made up of 13 amino acids. Per germline, CDR1 SNHLY and CDR2 FYNNEI. V was cut by 2 bases and J by 5 bases, with 7 bases left in between. The CDR3 nucleotides are TGTGCCAGCAGTGAAACCAGTAACAATGAGCAGTTCTTC. This gives the protein CASSETSNNEQFF.

V is TRBV28 and J is TRBJ1-6, with TRBD1 matching over 7 bases. V dropped 8 bases and J dropped 7; count of bases not matched to a gene: 8. This CDR3 is built from 14 residues. In germline, CDR1 is MDHEN, CDR2 SYDVKM. CDR3 protein: CASLQGQLNSPLHF. The DNA for the CDR3 is TGTGCCAGCTTGCAGGGACAGCTAAATTCACCCCTCCACTTT.

The gene calls are TRBV12-3 or TRBV12-4 and TRBJ1-2; D is undetermined. V lost 6 bases to trimming and J lost 2 bases, with 10 bases between them. The CDR3 contains 13 residues. The CDR3: CASSPTKNYGYTF. CDR3 nucleotide sequence: TGTGCCAGCAGCCCAACAAAGAACTATGGCTACACCTTC.

The CDR3 DNA is TGTGCCAGCAGCTTGAGGAGTGCCGCTAACTATGGCTACACCTTC. It yields the protein CASSLRSAANYGYTF. The chain uses TRBV7-9 and TRBJ1-2; D is ambiguous. CDR1 is SEHNR and CDR2 is FQNEAQ in the germline V gene (reference sequence). The CDR3 covers 15 residues. V was cut by 3 bases and J by 0 bases, with 11 bases left in between.

The chain links TRBV4-1 to TRBJ2-1; 8 nucleotides agree with TRBD2. The CDR3 is 15 residues long. With 1 base clipped from V and 2 bases from J, the junction kept 1 base outside the gene matches. Germline assignment: CDR1 MGHRA and CDR2 YSYEKL. This CDR3 reads CASSQGTSPYNEQFF. The CDR3 region has the DNA TGCGCCAGCAGCCAAGGGACTAGCCCCTACAATGAGCAGTTCTTC.

A single count supports this clone. V and J are TRBV9 and TRBJ2-3; 13 bases agree with TRBD2. V shed 3 bases and J 0 bases; nucleotides not matched to a gene: 1. CDR1 is SGDLS, CDR2 YYNGEE, per germline. The CDR3 covers 16 residues. For the CDR3, the DNA is TGTGCCAGCAGCGAGGGACTAGCGGGGAGCACAGATACGCAGTATTTT. Its protein is CASSEGLAGSTDTQYF.

This chain links TRBV28 with TRBJ1-6, with D possibly matching TRBD1 (6 bases). Trimming took 5 bases from V and 1 from J, leaving 6 bases between them. The CDR3 is 14 residues long. Germline V gene lookup returns CDR1 MDHEN and CDR2 SYDVKM. CDR3 in amino acids: CASSRGSYNSPLHF. The CDR3 DNA reads TGTGCCAGCAGTAGGGGGTCCTATAATTCACCCCTCCACTTT.

This chain joins TRBV27 and TRBJ2-1; TRBD1 matches 8 bases. Germline CDR1 and CDR2: MNHEY and SMNVEV (reference sequence). Trimming took 7 bases from V and 2 from J; bases not matched to a gene: 1. CDR3 length equals 13 residues. CDR3 region: CASMDRAYNEQFF. CDR3 sequence (DNA): TGTGCCAGCATGGACAGGGCCTACAATGAGCAGTTCTTC.

The rearrangement links TRBV5-1 to TRBJ1-6; 9 nucleotides agree with TRBD1. Germline CDR1 reads SGHRS; CDR2 reads YFSETQ. J was trimmed by 7 bases and V by 6 bases; bases with no gene match: 11. CDR3 length: 16 residues. The CDR3 spells CASKPGQGLGNSPLHF. In DNA form, the CDR3 reads TGCGCCAGCAAACCGGGACAGGGACTGGGAAATTCACCCCTCCACTTT.

This clone appeared a few times. The DNA for the CDR3 is TGTGCCAGCAGGTTCACAGAGTTTAATTCACCCCTCCACTTT. It specifies CASRFTEFNSPLHF. The rearrangement links TRBV27 to TRBJ1-6, with D unclear. This CDR3 spans 14 amino acids. Germline V gene lookup returns CDR1 MNHEY and CDR2 SMNVEV (reference sequence). Trimming removed 6 bases from V and 6 bases from J, with 12 bases in between.

The J gene is TRBJ2-2, the V gene TRBV18; tentatively, D is TRBD1 (6 bases). This CDR3 comprises 17 residues. CDR1 is KGHSH, CDR2 LQKENI, per germline. V was cut by 3 bases and J by 0 bases, with 14 bases left in between. As DNA, the CDR3 is TGTGCCAGCTCACCTAACCAAGGGGGAACGAACACCGGGGAGCTGTTTTTT. It yields the protein CASSPNQGGTNTGELFF.

The V gene is TRBV6-4, the J gene TRBJ2-1, with 12 bases that match TRBD2. The V gene end was trimmed by 6 bases and the J gene end by 5 bases; junction bases not matched to a gene: 14. CDR1 and CDR2 from the germline V gene are MRHNA and SNTAGT. This CDR3 is 18 amino acids long. The CDR3 region has the DNA TGTGCCAGCAGACCACAGGGGCGGCTAGCGGGGGGGAACAATGAGCAGTTCTTC. It yields the protein CASRPQGRLAGGNNEQFF.

The chain combines TRBV15 with TRBJ2-5, with TRBD1 matching over 10 bases. The germline CDR1 and CDR2 sequences are LNHNV and YYDKDF (reference sequence). V gave up 0 bases and J gave up 2 bases; unmatched junction bases: 9. The CDR3 runs 18 residues. The CDR3: CATSRDHWTGGRQETQYF. CDR3 DNA sequence: TGTGCCACCAGCAGAGATCATTGGACAGGGGGGAGACAAGAGACCCAGTACTTC.

The CDR3 region has the DNA TGTGCCAGCAGCTTTCCGATACAGGGGGAGGGCACAGATACGCAGTATTTT. Amino acids: CASSFPIQGEGTDTQYF. The V gene is TRBV7-2, the J gene TRBJ2-3; TRBD1 agrees at 8 bases. The CDR3 extends over 17 amino acids. Germline lookup yields CDR1 SGHTA and CDR2 FQGNSA. With V trimmed by 3 bases and J by 1 base, 9 bases remained unmatched.

The chain has TRBV28 and TRBJ2-3, with 7 bases fitting TRBD2. V trimming: 2 bases; J trimming: 4 bases; junction bases outside the gene matches: 0. This CDR3 has 13 amino acids. Germline lookup yields CDR1 MDHEN and CDR2 SYDVKM. The CDR3 sequence: CASSLRGADTQYF. CDR3 nucleotides: TGTGCCAGCAGTTTACGGGGGGCAGATACGCAGTATTTT.

The J gene is TRBJ2-7, the V gene TRBV7-9; 8 bases are shared with TRBD1. Germline trimming cut 4 bases from V and 7 bases from J; bases unmatched to any gene: 15. The CDR3 extends over 16 amino acids. The germline CDR1 and CDR2 sequences are SEHNR and FQNEAQ (reference sequence). The DNA for the CDR3 is TGTGCCAGCAGCTGGGCGCCAGGACAGGGTACTCAGGAGCAGTACTTC. It is translated as CASSWAPGQGTQEQYF. Full variable domain (remainder filled in from reference TRBV7-9 and TRBJ2-7): DTGVSQNPRHKITKRGQNVTFRCDPISEHNRLYWYRQTLGQGPEFLTYFQNEAQLEKSRLLSDRFSAERPKGSFSTLEIQRTEQGDSAMYLCASSWAPGQGTQEQYFGPGTRLTVT.

This clone has just one count. The gene calls are TRBV12-5 and TRBJ2-3, with D possibly TRBD1 on 6 matching bases. The length of the CDR3 is 13 residues. The V and J ends lost 5 bases and 4 bases respectively, with 10 bases between them. CDR1 is LGHNT, CDR2 FRNRAP, per germline. The CDR3 region is CASGMDRADTQYF. CDR3 in DNA: TGTGCTAGTGGTATGGACAGAGCAGATACGCAGTATTTT.